This T cell receptor (beta chain) was captured by sequencing in a study of T-cell memory formation after mild COVID-19. About the study: There were largely donor-specific TCR clusters.

Study-wide results and limits: Those CD4+ clones that contracted were mainly in CM and EM (CD8+ ones in EMRA). Clones that got smaller from day 15 to 85 had even CD4/CD8, while clones growing later tipped toward CD4+. Some clones that responded turned up in pre-infection memory, which suggests that cross-reactive memory joined in.

This clonotype appeared a few times. Its antigen is unknown. The CDR3 totals 12 residues. V was cut by 5 bases and J by 8 bases, with 13 bases left in between. The germline gives CDR1 SGHRS, CDR2 YFSETQ. Using its own MiXCR run on the 5' RACE reads, TCRdb lists one record per CDR3 protein. The data contain roughly 240,000 distinct CDR3 sequences, 15% of them singletons. V and J are TRBV5-1 and TRBJ1-2; D is uncertain. The sequencing input was PBMCs or a T cell subset sorted from them (not recorded which). The receptor comes from an adult woman who had mild COVID-19 (a few samples of this study predate the infection). Cell type and time point are not known. In DNA, the CDR3 is TGCGCCAGCAGGACTTGGGAGGGCGGCTACACCTTC. It encodes CASRTWEGGYTF.